The rows below give T cell receptor beta chains drawn from one sample of a study of OX40 agonist ivuxolimab in advanced cancers. TCRdb's copy holds only in-frame clones and misses some; the assay was immunoSEQ multiplex PCR. The sample has about 67,000 clones, approximately 93% seen once. The sample consisted of CD4+ or CD8+ T cells sorted from blood, taken in a trial of the OX40 agonist ivuxolimab. These TCRs come from an adult with an advanced solid tumor such as melanoma, head and neck, liver or kidney cancer. Both conserved end residues are part of each CDR3. A D gene is named only where the DNA matches it firmly. Some rows have no size entry. The others give once, few or many, or a class for an expanded clone.

CDR3: CASSYDPASSYEQYF
DNA: TGTGCCAGCAGTTACGATCCAGCGAGCTCCTACGAGCAGTACTTC
J: TRBJ2-7
V: TRBV6-6
size: -
D: -

CDR3: CASSAQGGTEAFF
DNA: TGTGCCAGCAGCGCTCAGGGGGGCACTGAAGCTTTCTTT
J: TRBJ1-1
V: TRBV9
size: -
D: TRBD1

CDR3: CASSFEGGITDTQYF
DNA: TGTGCCAGCAGCTTTGAGGGAGGGATCACAGATACGCAGTATTTT
J: TRBJ2-3
V: TRBV7-9
size: -
D: TRBD2

CDR3: CASSLVDRGPSNQPQHF
DNA: TGTGCCAGCAGCTTGGTAGACAGGGGGCCTAGCAATCAGCCCCAGCATTTT
J: TRBJ1-5
V: TRBV5-4
size: -
D: TRBD1

CDR3: CASREFLDSPLHF
DNA: TGTGCCAGCCGAGAGTTTTTGGATTCACCCCTCCACTTT
J: TRBJ1-6
V: TRBV2
size: -
D: -

CDR3: CASGRVDTQYF
DNA: TGTGCCAGTGGCCGCGTAGATACGCAGTATTTT
J: TRBJ2-3
V: TRBV6-1
size: once
D: -

CDR3: CASSANQETQYF
DNA: TGTGCCAGCAGCGCAAACCAAGAGACCCAGTACTTC
J: TRBJ2-5
V: TRBV11-3
size: -
D: -

CDR3: CASGRQGNTEAFF
DNA: TGTGCCAGCGGCCGACAGGGGAACACTGAAGCTTTCTTT
J: TRBJ1-1
V: TRBV7-2
size: -
D: TRBD1

CDR3: CAISESNGRTTEAFF
DNA: TGTGCCATCAGTGAGTCTAACGGCAGGACAACTGAAGCTTTCTTT
J: TRBJ1-1
V: TRBV10-3
size: -
D: -

CDR3: CASSYSSGTENGYTF
DNA: TGTGCCAGCAGTTACTCATCCGGGACAGAGAATGGCTACACCTTC
J: TRBJ1-2
V: TRBV6-5
size: -
D: TRBD1

CDR3: CASSLEPYEQYF
DNA: TGTGCCAGCAGCTTAGAACCCTACGAGCAGTACTTC
J: TRBJ2-7
V: TRBV11-3
size: -
D: -

CDR3: CASSWWGYGTEAFF
DNA: TGTGCCAGCAGTTGGTGGGGGTACGGGACTGAAGCTTTCTTT
J: TRBJ1-1
V: TRBV2
size: -
D: -

CDR3: CASSLEGAGETQYF
DNA: TGTGCCAGCAGCTTAGAAGGGGCCGGGGAGACCCAGTACTTC
J: TRBJ2-5
V: TRBV7-6
size: -
D: -

CDR3: CASKKGETQYF
DNA: TGTGCCAGTAAGAAGGGAGAGACCCAGTACTTC
J: TRBJ2-5
V: TRBV19
size: -
D: -

CDR3: CASSFDGGQPQHF
DNA: TGTGCCAGCAGCTTCGATGGGGGTCAGCCCCAGCATTTT
J: TRBJ1-5
V: TRBV5-4
size: -
D: -

CDR3: CASSLADSSYEQYF
DNA: TGTGCCAGCAGCCTTGCGGACAGCTCCTACGAGCAGTACTTC
J: TRBJ2-7
V: TRBV7-9
size: few
D: -

CDR3: CASSSWTGETQYF
DNA: TGTGCCAGCAGCTCTTGGACAGGGGAGACCCAGTACTTC
J: TRBJ2-5
V: TRBV7-9
size: -
D: TRBD1

CDR3: CASSLVGQGQQFF
DNA: TGTGCCAGCAGCTTAGTCGGGCAGGGACAGCAGTTCTTC
J: TRBJ2-1
V: TRBV7-2
size: -
D: -

CDR3: CASSRGVGELFF
DNA: TGTGCCAGCAGTAGAGGGGTCGGGGAGCTGTTTTTT
J: TRBJ2-2
V: TRBV6-5
size: -
D: -

CDR3: CATSRGQGGTEAFF
DNA: TGTGCCACCAGCAGAGGGCAGGGGGGAACTGAAGCTTTCTTT
J: TRBJ1-1
V: TRBV15
size: -
D: TRBD1

CDR3: CASSHGGNTEAFF
DNA: TGTGCCAGCAGCCATGGGGGGAACACTGAAGCTTTCTTT
J: TRBJ1-1
V: TRBV7-2
size: -
D: -

CDR3: CASSEGTGANVLTF
DNA: TGTGCCAGCAGTGAAGGGACTGGGGCCAACGTCCTGACTTTC
J: TRBJ2-6
V: TRBV6-1
size: -
D: -

CDR3: CASSWTVEGYTF
DNA: TGTGCCAGCAGTTGGACAGTGGAAGGCTACACCTTC
J: TRBJ1-2
V: TRBV28
size: -
D: -

CDR3: CASSDPGFSYEQYF
DNA: TGCGCCAGCAGTGACCCTGGCTTTTCCTACGAGCAGTACTTC
J: TRBJ2-7
V: TRBV10-1
size: -
D: -

CDR3: CATSREYGGQETQYF
DNA: TGTGCCACCAGCAGAGAATACGGGGGGCAAGAGACCCAGTACTTC
J: TRBJ2-5
V: TRBV15
size: -
D: TRBD2

CDR3: CASSQGQGNEKLFF
DNA: TGTGCCAGCAGCCAAGGACAGGGAAATGAAAAACTGTTTTTT
J: TRBJ1-4
V: TRBV4-2
size: once
D: TRBD1

CDR3: CAISRPTGGGTDTQYF
DNA: TGTGCCATCAGTCGCCCGACAGGGGGGGGCACAGATACGCAGTATTTT
J: TRBJ2-3
V: TRBV10-3
size: -
D: TRBD1

CDR3: CASSLAGEIYEQYF
DNA: TGTGCCAGCAGCTTAGCTGGCGAGATCTACGAGCAGTACTTC
J: TRBJ2-7
V: TRBV7-2
size: -
D: -

CDR3: CASSSRQGNEQFF
DNA: TGTGCCAGTAGTAGCCGCCAGGGGAATGAGCAGTTCTTC
J: TRBJ2-1
V: TRBV19
size: -
D: -

CDR3: CASSLDRGTEAFF
DNA: TGCGCCAGCAGCTTGGACAGGGGCACTGAAGCTTTCTTT
J: TRBJ1-1
V: TRBV5-1
size: -
D: TRBD1

CDR3: CASSIGWRNTEAFF
DNA: TGTGCCAGTAGTATAGGGTGGAGGAACACTGAAGCTTTCTTT
J: TRBJ1-1
V: TRBV19
size: -
D: -

CDR3: CASSLDGWAGGSYNEQFF
DNA: TGTGCCAGCAGCTTGGATGGTTGGGCGGGAGGCTCCTACAATGAGCAGTTCTTC
J: TRBJ2-1
V: TRBV5-4
size: -
D: TRBD2

CDR3: CASSRGLPNTEAFF
DNA: TGTGCCAGCAGTAGGGGTCTCCCAAACACTGAAGCTTTCTTT
J: TRBJ1-1
V: TRBV28
size: -
D: -

CDR3: CASSKLLEGYRALREFF
DNA: TGTGCCAGCAGCAAACTCTTAGAGGGGTACAGGGCCCTTAGGGAGTTCTTC
J: TRBJ2-1
V: TRBV21-1
size: -
D: -

CDR3: CASSELALAPGNTIYF
DNA: TGTGCCAGCAGTGAACTTGCCCTTGCACCCGGAAACACCATATATTTT
J: TRBJ1-3
V: TRBV6-1
size: -
D: -

CDR3: CASSRGLSYEQYF
DNA: TGTGCCAGCAGCCGGGGACTTAGCTACGAGCAGTACTTC
J: TRBJ2-7
V: TRBV5-4
size: -
D: -

CDR3: CAISEGAGQETQYF
DNA: TGTGCCATCAGTGAGGGGGCGGGTCAAGAGACCCAGTACTTC
J: TRBJ2-5
V: TRBV10-3
size: -
D: -

CDR3: CASSLASQLRPNSNQPQHF
DNA: TGTGCCAGCAGCTTGGCCAGTCAGCTCCGTCCCAATAGCAATCAGCCCCAGCATTTT
J: TRBJ1-5
V: TRBV5-6
size: few
D: -

CDR3: CASSLDGSNTGELFF
DNA: TGCGCCAGCAGCTTGGACGGGTCGAACACCGGGGAGCTGTTTTTT
J: TRBJ2-2
V: TRBV5-1
size: -
D: -

CDR3: CASSSGGVPYEQYF
DNA: TGTGCCAGCAGTTCAGGGGGGGTTCCCTACGAGCAGTACTTC
J: TRBJ2-7
V: TRBV6-5
size: -
D: -

CDR3: CASSPEGLEQYF
DNA: TGCGCCAGCAGCCCGGAGGGTCTCGAGCAGTACTTC
J: TRBJ2-7
V: TRBV5-1
size: -
D: -

CDR3: CASSPPRRLNYNSPLHF
DNA: TGTGCCAGCAGTCCCCCTCGGCGCCTCAACTATAATTCACCCCTCCACTTT
J: TRBJ1-6
V: TRBV28
size: -
D: -

CDR3: CASSSSDGAANYGYTF
DNA: TGTGCCAGCAGCTCCTCCGACGGTGCTGCTAACTATGGCTACACCTTC
J: TRBJ1-2
V: TRBV7-9
size: -
D: -

CDR3: CASSLGATDTNEKLFF
DNA: TGTGCCAGCAGCTTAGGGGCAACAGACACTAATGAAAAACTGTTTTTT
J: TRBJ1-4
V: TRBV7-9
size: -
D: -

CDR3: CASSESGRTDTQYF
DNA: TGTGCTAGCAGCGAATCGGGTCGCACAGATACGCAGTATTTT
J: TRBJ2-3
V: TRBV7-7
size: -
D: -

CDR3: CSVVKQGRYNEQFF
DNA: TGCAGCGTTGTGAAACAGGGGCGTTACAATGAGCAGTTCTTC
J: TRBJ2-1
V: TRBV29-1
size: -
D: TRBD1

CDR3: CASSHRIGTEAFF
DNA: TGTGCCAGCAGTCACCGGATTGGTACTGAAGCTTTCTTT
J: TRBJ1-1
V: TRBV27
size: -
D: -

CDR3: CASSALTGGGQPQHF
DNA: TGTGCCAGCAGCGCGTTGACAGGGGGCGGTCAGCCCCAGCATTTT
J: TRBJ1-5
V: TRBV11-2
size: -
D: TRBD1

CDR3: CASSYSILNGYTF
DNA: TGTGCCAGCAGTTACTCGATCCTCAATGGCTACACCTTC
J: TRBJ1-2
V: TRBV6-6
size: -
D: -

CDR3: CASSVRDGEQYF
DNA: TGTGCCAGCAGCGTCCGTGATGGCGAGCAGTACTTC
J: TRBJ2-7
V: TRBV6-5
size: -
D: -

CDR3: CASSQLFRTSGKMETQYF
DNA: TGCGCCAGCAGCCAGTTGTTTAGGACTAGCGGCAAAATGGAGACCCAGTACTTC
J: TRBJ2-5
V: TRBV4-1
size: -
D: TRBD2

CDR3: CASIQGAADTQYF
DNA: TGTGCCAGCATCCAGGGGGCGGCAGATACGCAGTATTTT
J: TRBJ2-3
V: TRBV7-9
size: -
D: TRBD1

CDR3: CASSLGPTGTSDEQFF
DNA: TGCGCCAGCAGCTTGGGCCCGACAGGTACGTCTGATGAGCAGTTCTTC
J: TRBJ2-1
V: TRBV5-1
size: -
D: -

CDR3: CASSKRGGGENEQFF
DNA: TGTGCCAGCAGCAAGAGGGGCGGGGGCGAGAATGAGCAGTTCTTC
J: TRBJ2-1
V: TRBV7-8
size: once
D: -